Listed below are T cell receptor beta chains from one sample, sequenced in a study of cytomegalovirus exposure and HLA in healthy donors. Here immunoSEQ multiplex PCR was the method, and the copy in TCRdb shows in-frame clones only, minus some. The sample shows more than 90,000 clones, 75% to 85% of them seen only once. The sample comprised PBMCs. These receptors came from a woman between 18 and 30 years old in good health and CMV-seropositive. The CDR3 runs from the conserved cysteine through the conserved F or W. The D gene is left open where the match is weak. Expanded clones get a size class; other rows say once, few or many, or leave the size out.

D,V,size,J,DNA,CDR3
TRBD1,TRBV5-5,once,TRBJ2-7,TGTGCCAGCAGCCTTGGGTGGGACAGGGTCGACGAGCAGTACTTC,CASSLGWDRVDEQYF
TRBD2,TRBV2,-,TRBJ2-1,TGTGCCAGCAGTGGGCTAGCGGGAGTCCATGAGCAGTTCTTC,CASSGLAGVHEQFF
TRBD1,TRBV10-3,-,TRBJ1-1,TGTGCCGCTACAGGGGGCAACACTGAAGCTTTCTTT,CAATGGNTEAFF
-,TRBV19,-,TRBJ1-3,TGTGCCAGTAGTCAGGACACCATATATTTT,CASSQDTIYF
TRBD1,TRBV6-5,-,TRBJ1-2,TGTGCCAGCAGTTACTACGGACAGGCCACCTATGGCTACACCTTC,CASSYYGQATYGYTF
TRBD2,TRBV6-6,-,TRBJ2-1,TGTGCCAGCAGCCCCACGGCTAGCGGGACCGGGGGTGAGCAGTTCTTC,CASSPTASGTGGEQFF
-,TRBV19,-,TRBJ2-1,TGTGCCAGTAGTGCTACTGGTTCCAATGAGCAGTTCTTC,CASSATGSNEQFF
TRBD2,TRBV5-1,-,TRBJ2-1,TGCGCCAGCAGCTTGAGGCTAGCGGGAGCCAATGAGCAGTTCTTC,CASSLRLAGANEQFF
TRBD1,TRBV5-1,-,TRBJ2-7,TGCGCCAGCAGCTTGGATGGGACAGGTTACGAGCAGTACTTC,CASSLDGTGYEQYF
TRBD1,TRBV10-3,-,TRBJ1-1,TGTGCCATCGGGGCGACAGGGGGCAAGTATGGTGGAAACACTGAAGCTTTCTTT,CAIGATGGKYGGNTEAFF
-,TRBV6-1,-,TRBJ2-7,TGTGCCAGCACGGTACCCGCATCCTACGAGCAGTACTTC,CASTVPASYEQYF
-,TRBV7-7,few,TRBJ2-2,TGTGCTAGCAGCCCGATCGGGGTTATCGGGGAGCTGTTTTTT,CASSPIGVIGELFF
TRBD1,TRBV5-4,-,TRBJ1-4,TGTGCCAGCAGCTTGCGCGGACAGGCATTTAATGAAAAACTGTTTTTT,CASSLRGQAFNEKLFF
-,TRBV30,few,TRBJ2-1,TGTGCCTGGCAAGTAGGGGATGAGCAGTTCTTC,CAWQVGDEQFF
TRBD2,TRBV27,-,TRBJ2-7,TGTGCCAGCAGTCCGGTCCTAGCGGGTTACGAGCAGTACTTC,CASSPVLAGYEQYF